This T cell receptor beta chain was documented in a study of radiotherapy plus CTLA-4 blockade in lung cancer. Assay used: immunoSEQ multiplex PCR; TCRdb lists only in-frame clones, some missing. Of roughly 120,000 clones in the sample, about four fifths were seen once. This clone came up a few times. As yet, its antigen is unknown. J lost 3 bases, V lost 4 bases, and 13 bases had no gene match. Germline V lookup: CDR1 WSHSY, CDR2 SAAADI. This CDR3 comprises 19 residues. Ipilimumab CTLA-4 blockade and focal radiation were given to patients with chemo-refractory metastatic non-small-cell lung cancer. Findings and caveats of the study: Clones derived from tumor TCRs expanded in blood after radiotherapy plus ipilimumab.

Sequenced here: peripheral blood, sampled from a patient treated with radiotherapy plus ipilimumab. V gene TRBV10-2 combines with J gene TRBJ2-7; 15 bases fit TRBD2. The clonotype was recovered from a human donor with non-small cell lung cancer who had a partial response to radiotherapy plus ipilimumab. CDR3 coding DNA: TGCGCCAGCAGTGGAGGGGGGGGACTAGCGGGAGGTCCCTACTACGAGCAGTACTTC. Translation gives CASSGGGGLAGGPYYEQYF.